These T cell receptor beta chains were read from a single sample in a study of human T cells and chemical hapten exposure. A single record per CDR3 protein comes from TCRdb applying MiXCR to the RACE reads. Among around 120,000 distinct CDR3 sequences listed, about 14% were seen once. This sample comprised whole blood, obtained in connection with sensitization to the hapten diphenylcyclopropenone (DPC). The origin of the receptors is a woman aged 18-35 years with alopecia areata. Some clones in this sample may be carry-over from other donors' samples. The CDR3 runs from the conserved cysteine through the conserved F or W. Each record gives: D gene, J gene, V gene, clone size, CDR3 length, CDR3 protein, CDR3 DNA. A D gene is named only where the DNA matches it firmly. Not all rows give a size; the values are once, few, many and, for expanded clones, a class.

>TRBD1|TRBJ1-5|TRBV6-5|few|15
CASRARQGDNQPQHF
TGTGCCAGCAGAGCCCGACAGGGTGACAATCAGCCCCAGCATTTT
>TRBD2|TRBJ2-1|TRBV20-1|.|15
CSARGVAGGPGEQFF
TGCAGTGCTAGGGGCGTAGCGGGGGGGCCGGGTGAGCAGTTCTTC
>TRBD1|TRBJ1-5|TRBV10-3|many|13
CATGQGVAQPQHF
TGTGCCACGGGACAGGGGGTTGCTCAGCCCCAGCATTTT
>.|TRBJ2-1|TRBV5-4|.|16
CASSHRDTRYYNEQFF
TGTGCCAGCAGCCATCGGGACACTCGCTACTACAATGAGCAGTTCTTC
>TRBD1|TRBJ2-3|TRBV12-3/TRBV12-4|many|16
CASSQPGQGSGDTQYF
TGTGCCAGCAGTCAACCGGGACAGGGGTCCGGAGATACGCAGTATTTT
>TRBD1|TRBJ1-3|TRBV6-1|many|15
CASSEEARGRNTIYF
TGTGCCAGCAGTGAAGAGGCCAGGGGGCGGAACACCATATATTTT
>TRBD1|TRBJ2-7|TRBV6-2/TRBV6-3|few|15
CASSYADRGPYEQYF
TGTGCCAGCAGTTACGCGGACAGGGGGCCCTACGAGCAGTACTTC
>.|TRBJ2-7|TRBV11-2|few|13
CASSSETRDEQYF
TGTGCCAGCAGCTCCGAGACTAGAGACGAGCAGTACTTC
>TRBD1|TRBJ1-4|TRBV11-2|few|16
CASSPGTGGYNEKLFF
TGTGCCAGCAGCCCTGGGACAGGGGGCTATAATGAAAAACTGTTTTTT
>.|TRBJ2-7|TRBV2|.|11
CASRGGQEQYF
TGTGCCAGCAGGGGGGGACAGGAGCAGTACTTC
>.|TRBJ2-1|TRBV4-3|.|16
CASSQAWGSSYNEQFF
TGCGCCAGCAGCCAAGCGTGGGGGAGCTCCTACAATGAGCAGTTCTTC
>TRBD1|TRBJ1-2|TRBV28|.|14
CASFPRGRLVRYTF
TGTGCCAGCTTTCCAAGGGGGCGCCTTGTTCGCTACACCTTC
>.|TRBJ2-3|TRBV7-8|.|15
CASLVRGDVSDTQYF
TGTGCCAGCCTCGTCCGAGGGGACGTTTCAGATACGCAGTATTTT
>.|TRBJ2-7|TRBV6-6|.|16
CASSRRQGGSFYEQYF
TGTGCCAGCAGCCGCCGACAGGGAGGTTCCTTCTACGAGCAGTACTTC
>.|TRBJ2-7|TRBV4-3|.|16
CASSQEKGQPSYEQYF
TGCGCCAGCAGCCAAGAAAAAGGACAGCCTAGCTACGAGCAGTACTTC
>.|TRBJ2-4|TRBV4-3|many|22
CASSQVPPGQVIRGGAKNIQYF
TGCGCCAGCAGCCAAGTTCCCCCGGGGCAGGTGATCCGCGGTGGGGCCAAAAACATTCAGTACTTC
>.|TRBJ1-2|TRBV6-5|few|13
CASSRQLNYGYTF
TGTGCCAGCAGTCGACAGCTGAACTATGGCTACACCTTC
>.|TRBJ2-3|TRBV12-3/TRBV12-4|.|14
CASTSEGLTDTQYF
TGTGCCAGCACCTCGGAGGGTTTGACAGATACGCAGTATTTT
>TRBD1|TRBJ1-1|TRBV4-2|.|15
CASSQAGQGNTEAFF
TGTGCCAGCAGCCAAGCGGGACAGGGAAACACTGAAGCTTTCTTT
>TRBD1|TRBJ2-2|TRBV5-4|.|17
CASSSAQGALNTGELFF
TGTGCCAGCAGCTCGGCACAGGGGGCCCTGAACACCGGGGAGCTGTTTTTT
>.|TRBJ1-1|TRBV7-8|many|12
CASSSAWAEAFF
TGTGCCAGCAGCTCCGCGTGGGCTGAAGCTTTCTTT
>.|TRBJ2-1|TRBV12-3/TRBV12-4|.|15
CASSLWADRNNEQFF
TGTGCCAGCAGTTTATGGGCAGACAGAAACAATGAGCAGTTCTTC